The 8 T cell receptor beta chains in this list originate from one sample, sequenced in a study of blood T cell repertoires in COVID-19. Some clones are missing from TCRdb's copy, which holds only in-frame ones; the method was immunoSEQ multiplex PCR. The table includes 150,000 to 200,000 clones, around 80% detected once. Sequenced sample: peripheral blood. These receptors all stem from a woman aged 60-75 years with COVID-19, enrolled during active disease.

V gene TRBV5-1 combines with J gene TRBJ2-1; the match to TRBD2 covers 13 bases. The CDR3 runs to 15 residues. Germline assignment: CDR1 SGHRS and CDR2 YFSETQ. With V trimmed by 4 bases and J by 5 bases, 3 bases remained unmatched. CDR3 coding DNA: TGCGCCAGCAGCCCCGGACTAGCGGGAGACAATGAGCAGTTCTTC. It encodes CASSPGLAGDNEQFF.

The chain employs TRBV27 and TRBJ1-6, with 8 bases identical to TRBD1. The ends lost 5 bases at V and 10 bases at J; junction bases unmatched: 7. Per germline, CDR1 MNHEY and CDR2 SMNVEV (reference sequence). The CDR3 runs to 14 residues. DNA for the CDR3: TGTGCCAGCAGTGGACAGGGAGGGAACTCACCCCTCCACTTT. Translating it yields CASSGQGGNSPLHF.

The chain is built from TRBV28 and TRBJ2-5; 11 positions match TRBD1. Germline V lookup: CDR1 MDHEN, CDR2 SYDVKM. The CDR3 is 16 residues long. V lost 5 bases, J lost 2 bases, and 7 bases stayed unmatched. The CDR3 loop is CASSRPGTGGQETQYF. In DNA, the CDR3 is TGTGCCAGCAGTAGACCCGGGACAGGGGGTCAAGAGACCCAGTACTTC.

This chain uses TRBV7-2 with TRBJ1-2, with 7 bases fitting TRBD1. CDR1 and CDR2 from the germline V gene are SGHTA and FQGNSA. The trim removed 5 bases at V and 5 bases at J, leaving 8 bases unmatched. The CDR3 totals 14 residues. The CDR3 spells CASSRRDSEYGYTF. The CDR3 coding sequence is TGTGCCAGCAGCCGCCGGGACAGCGAATATGGCTACACCTTC.

The V call is TRBV15, the J call TRBJ1-5; 8 positions agree with TRBD1. The CDR3 extends over 14 amino acids. Germline CDR1 and CDR2: LNHNV and YYDKDF (reference sequence). The ends lost 0 bases at V and 8 bases at J; junction bases unmatched: 3. CDR3 bases: TGTGCCACCAGCAGAGACAGGGGGCCTGAGCCCCAGCATTTT. Protein product: CATSRDRGPEPQHF.

V is TRBV10-3 and J is TRBJ2-7; no definite D call. Germline lookup yields CDR1 ENHRY and CDR2 SYGVKD. V was trimmed by 2 bases and J by 2 bases, leaving 4 bases between them. This CDR3 comprises 12 residues. CDR3 loop: CAISEETYEQYF. The CDR3, as DNA: TGTGCCATCAGTGAGGAGACCTACGAGCAGTACTTC.

This chain connects TRBV19 to TRBJ1-1, with a tentative D call TRBD1 (6 bases). Germline loops: CDR1 LNHDA, CDR2 SQIVND (reference sequence). V was clipped by 5 bases and J by 6 bases, with 13 bases between them. The CDR3 sequence is 13 residues long. DNA for the CDR3: TGTGCCAGTAGTTATTACAGGGATTCTGAAGCTTTCTTT. The encoded protein is CASSYYRDSEAFF.

Note on this clone: In the same sample, other DNA sequences code for this CDR3. The chain employs TRBV12-3 or TRBV12-4 and TRBJ2-1; D remains ambiguous. Trimming removed 2 bases at V and 2 bases at J, with 4 bases between. The CDR3 has 13 amino acids. CDR3 coding DNA: TGTGCCAGCAGTTTAACAGCCTACAATGAGCAGTTCTTC. Its protein is CASSLTAYNEQFF.